This paragraph reports one T cell receptor beta chain. Original handling: Researchers report that nucleated cell counts were estimated from reference gene primer amplification. Assay used: immunoSEQ multiplex PCR; TCRdb lists only in-frame clones, some missing. V and J calls plus clone size are reproduced from that table; the DNA served to infer D and trimming. Among around 140,000 clones listed, about 89% were seen once. The data stem from a study of blood T cell repertoires in COVID-19. Study at large: Sites in the United States, Italy and Spain provided acute and convalescent COVID-19 samples. In each case, the material was cDNA or gDNA derived from T cells, B-cell-depleted T cells, or PBMCs.

This clonotype was sampled from a man aged 50 to 60 with active COVID-19. Sequencing was done on a sample of peripheral blood.

DNA of the CDR3: TGTGCCAGCAGCTTGGCCAGTGGACTAATCAAAGAACCCCTCCACTTT. Encoded protein: CASSLASGLIKEPLHF. The chain recombines TRBV5-6 with TRBJ1-6, with D uncertain. Trimming removed 0 bases from V and 12 bases from J, with 19 bases in between. This CDR3 comprises 16 residues. Germline loops: CDR1 SGHDT, CDR2 YYEEEE.